This T cell receptor (beta chain) was documented in a study of type 1 regulatory T cells. Trimming took off 4 bases at V and 3 bases at J, with 13 bases between the two ends. The CDR3 runs 14 residues. Looked up from germline, CDR1 is MNHEY and CDR2 is SMNVEV (reference sequence). This clonotype was seen repeatedly, ten times or more. TCRdb ran MiXCR on the reads and lists one entry per CDR3 protein. The repertoire consists of about 19,000 distinct CDR3 sequences, with around 9.6% occurring once and the leading ten covering 2.8%. V and J are TRBV27 and TRBJ2-7, with D possibly being TRBD1 (5 bases). The sample comprised CD4+ T cells, either the whole sample or a sorted fraction (not recorded which). This TCR was recovered from a human donor in good health. As DNA, the CDR3 is TGTGCCAGCAGTTCCCTGCGTCAGGGCTACGAGCAGTACTTC. It translates to CASSSLRQGYEQYF.